This TCR beta chain emerged from a study of memory CD4+ T cells and cytomegalovirus serostatus. Study at large: This sample comes from healthy Belgian adults, eight to ten CMV seropositive, approximately 24 seronegative.

The germline V gene has CDR1 SQVTM and CDR2 ANQGSEA. V lost 3 bases to trimming and J lost 5 bases, with 19 bases between them. The CDR3 has 15 amino acids. Single viable CD3+CD4+CD8-CD45RO+ cells were sorted as the memory CD4+ T cells. CMV serostatus came from serum IgG against pp150, pp28, p38, p52. Clones were sequenced by immunoSEQ multiplex PCR, and TCRdb holds only the in-frame ones, with some missing. There are 50,000 to 70,000 clones in the sample; about 70% occur only once, and 2.6% lies in the top ten. The chain is built from TRBV29-1 and TRBJ1-1; a weak D match, TRBD1 (5 bases). The source of this sequence is an adult in good health and CMV-seropositive. Sequencing was carried out using memory CD4+ T cells from blood. The CDR3 nucleotides are TGCAGCGTTGACCCTCATGGGGGGGTTCGGACTGAAGCTTTCTTT. Translated, it gives CSVDPHGGVRTEAFF.